The clone carrying this T cell receptor (beta chain) was counted once. CDR1 is SNHLY, CDR2 FYNNEI, per germline. Germline trimming cut 4 bases from V and 4 bases from J; bases unmatched to any gene: 4. The CDR3 is 15 residues long. When the RNA was reverse transcribed, random hexamers were used with an input of about 0.45 to 1 ug. TCRdb redid the calling of the immunoSEQ multiplex PCR reads with MiXCR, one entry per CDR3 protein. The data show about 190,000 distinct CDR3 sequences, around 95% seen once. This record belongs to a study of CD8 T cells in Susac syndrome. The chain uses TRBV2 and TRBJ1-6; 7 bases are shared with TRBD1. The sequencing sample was made of CD4+ T cells from PBMCs. The TCR originated in a human donor with Susac syndrome. CDR3 amino acids: CASSADRAYNSPLHF. CDR3 DNA sequence: TGTGCCAGCAGTGCTGACAGGGCATATAATTCACCCCTCCACTTT. The full variable domain, in which reference TRBV2 and TRBJ1-6 provide the parts outside the CDR3, is EPEVTQTPSHQVTQMGQEVILRCVPISNHLYFYWYRQILGQKVEFLVSFYNNEISEKSEIFDDQFSVERPDGSNFTLKIRSTKLEDSAMYFCASSADRAYNSPLHFGNGTRLTVT.